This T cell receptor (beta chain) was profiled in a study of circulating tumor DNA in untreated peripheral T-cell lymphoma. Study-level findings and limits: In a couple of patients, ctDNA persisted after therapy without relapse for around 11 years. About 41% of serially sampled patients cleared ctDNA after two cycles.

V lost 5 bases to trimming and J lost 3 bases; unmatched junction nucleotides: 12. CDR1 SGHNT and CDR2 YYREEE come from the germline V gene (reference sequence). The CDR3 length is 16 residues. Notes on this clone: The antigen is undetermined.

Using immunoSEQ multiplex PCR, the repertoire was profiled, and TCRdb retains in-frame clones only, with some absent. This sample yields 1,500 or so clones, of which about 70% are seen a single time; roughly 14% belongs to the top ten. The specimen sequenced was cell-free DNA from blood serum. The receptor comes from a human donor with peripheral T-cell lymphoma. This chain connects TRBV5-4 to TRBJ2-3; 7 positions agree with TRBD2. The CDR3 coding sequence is TGTGCCAGCAGTCCCCTAGCGGTCCTAGGGACAGATACGCAGTATTTT. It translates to CASSPLAVLGTDTQYF. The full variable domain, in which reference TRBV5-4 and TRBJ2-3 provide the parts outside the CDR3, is ETGVTQSPTHLIKTRGQQVTLRCSSQSGHNTVSWYQQALGQGPQFIFQYYREEENGRGNFPPRFSGLQFPNYSSELNVNALELDDSALYLCASSPLAVLGTDTQYFGPGTRLTVL.